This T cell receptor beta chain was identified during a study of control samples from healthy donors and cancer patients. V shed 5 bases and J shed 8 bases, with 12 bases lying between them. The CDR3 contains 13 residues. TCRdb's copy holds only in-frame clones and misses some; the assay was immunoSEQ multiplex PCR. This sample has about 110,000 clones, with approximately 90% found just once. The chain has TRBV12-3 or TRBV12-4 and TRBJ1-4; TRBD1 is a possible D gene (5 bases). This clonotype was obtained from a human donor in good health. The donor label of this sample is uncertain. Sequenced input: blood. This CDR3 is CASSQRGREKLFF. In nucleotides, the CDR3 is TGTGCCAGCAGTCAGAGGGGTAGGGAAAAACTGTTTTTT.